This T cell receptor (beta chain) was observed in a study of shared clonotypes between healthy human individuals. Study conclusions and caveats: Read depth was anticipated to influence clonotype sharing among donors. Tissues were not sampled, only blood, and their repertoires likely differ. Of the naive CD4 clonotypes, around 4.8% were shared across several donors.

Of note for this clone: Its specificity is unknown.

An assay was performed, and its level was deep. This table comes from immunoSEQ multiplex PCR, and its TCRdb copy is limited to in-frame clones, with some not included. The sample lists some 1 million clones, about 80% occurring once. The length of the CDR3 is 14 residues. Germline loops: CDR1 SGHNT, CDR2 YYREEE (reference sequence). Trimming stripped 3 bases from V and 9 bases from J, with 16 bases between. This receptor was obtained from a man younger than 30 in good health. The rearrangement joins TRBV5-4 to TRBJ2-1; D is uncertain. The sequenced sample consisted of memory CD4+ T cells sorted from blood. Subset of the sample: CD45RA-negative fraction. The CDR3 region has the DNA TGTGCCAGCAGCTCAGAGATAGCTAGTACTGAGCAGTTCTTC. This translates into CASSSEIASTEQFF.